Listed here are 5 T cell receptor beta chains from one sample, sequenced in a study of blood T cell repertoires in COVID-19. Sequencing was performed with immunoSEQ multiplex PCR; in TCRdb, only in-frame clones are kept and a portion is missing. Of about 100,000 clones in the sample, about 89% were seen once. Sample: peripheral blood. These receptors came from a middle-aged man with active or convalescent COVID-19.

The V and J genes are TRBV7-2 and TRBJ2-5; D is uncertain. The CDR3 has 12 residues. The germline V and J ends were trimmed by 3 bases and 1 base, with 3 bases remaining between them. Germline CDR1 SGHTA, CDR2 FQGNSA. DNA for the CDR3: TGTGCCAGCAGCTTTATCCAAGAGACCCAGTACTTC. Protein: CASSFIQETQYF.

This clone is a singleton in its sample. The rearrangement uses TRBV28 and TRBJ2-4; D ambiguous. The length of the CDR3 is 16 residues. CDR1 and CDR2 (germline): MDHEN, SYDVKM. The V gene lost 5 bases and the J gene lost 6 bases, with 20 bases spanning the gap. The CDR3 nucleotides are TGTGCCAGCAGTGCCTCCGGTGACACTGCGATAAACATTCAGTACTTC. Encoded protein: CASSASGDTAINIQYF. The variable domain in full, completed from reference TRBV28 and TRBJ2-4, reads DVKVTQSSRYLVKRTGEKVFLECVQDMDHENMFWYRQDPGLGLRLIYFSYDVKMKEKGDIPEGYSVSREKKERFSLILESASTNQTSMYLCASSASGDTAINIQYFGAGTRLSVL.

J is TRBJ1-3 and V is TRBV9; possible D gene TRBD1, 5 bases. V was trimmed by 0 bases and J by 2 bases, leaving 12 bases between them. CDR3 length: 16 residues. Germline values: CDR1 SGDLS, CDR2 YYNGEE. CDR3 sequence: CASSVAPSGTGNTIYF. CDR3 coding DNA: TGTGCCAGCAGCGTAGCCCCCTCAGGGACTGGAAACACCATATATTTT.

The chain joins TRBV3-1 (or the pseudogene TRBV3-2) to TRBJ2-7, with 12 bases fitting TRBD2. The germline gives CDR1 LGHDT, CDR2 YNNKEL (reference sequence). The CDR3 contains 14 residues. The V and J ends lost 7 bases and 3 bases, in that order; junction bases with no gene match: 4. CDR3 in DNA: TGTGCCAGCACTCCGGGACTAGCGGGCTACGAGCAGTACTTC. Encoded protein: CASTPGLAGYEQYF.

This rearrangement joins TRBV5-4 to TRBJ1-4, with 9 bases that match TRBD1. CDR3 length: 16 amino acids. Germline V CDR1 and CDR2: SGHNT, YYREEE (reference sequence). The V segment lost 3 bases and the J segment 2 bases; nucleotides outside the gene matches: 5. The CDR3 DNA follows: TGTGCCAGCAGCTCCAAACAGGGGGCGACTAATGAAAAACTGTTTTTT. It specifies CASSSKQGATNEKLFF.